The 4 T cell receptor beta chains below come from one sample, sequenced in a study of T cell changes during pregnancy in multiple sclerosis. The assay was immunoSEQ multiplex PCR, and TCRdb's table has in-frame clones only and misses some. The table shows 40,000 or so clones, with 75% to 95% occurring only once. Here the sequenced sample was CD4+ T cells from peripheral blood mononuclear cells, taken in the third trimester of pregnancy. These receptor sequences come from a female donor with multiple sclerosis, enrolled in a pregnancy study.

The chain uses TRBV7-2 and TRBJ2-5; the match to TRBD2 covers 7 bases. V lost 1 base to trimming and J lost 4 bases; unmatched junction nucleotides: 6. Germline V gene lookup returns CDR1 SGHTA and CDR2 FQGNSA. This CDR3 comprises 15 residues. CDR3 in DNA: TGTGCCAGCAGCTTAGGATCCCAGCGGGGAGAGACCCAGTACTTC. It encodes CASSLGSQRGETQYF.

The chain carries TRBV6-6 and TRBJ1-1, with TRBD1 matching 10 bases. V lost 5 bases to trimming and J lost 6 bases; unmatched junction nucleotides: 9. CDR1 and CDR2 (germline): MNHNY, SVGAGI (reference sequence). The CDR3 spans 15 residues. CDR3 sequence (DNA): TGTGCCAGCAGTCCTAGACAGGGGGCGACCCCTGAAGCTTTCTTT. It specifies CASSPRQGATPEAFF.

The chain employs TRBV7-9 and TRBJ2-1; 7 positions match TRBD2. V dropped 7 bases and J dropped 2; count of bases not matched to a gene: 14. This CDR3 has 17 amino acids. Germline V gene data show CDR1 as SEHNR and CDR2 as FQNEAQ (reference sequence). The CDR3 is CASKTIGGRVTYNEQFF. The CDR3 DNA follows: TGTGCCAGCAAAACAATTGGGGGGAGGGTAACCTACAATGAGCAGTTCTTC. The full variable domain, rest sourced from reference TRBV7-9 and TRBJ2-1, is DTGVSQNPRHKITKRGQNVTFRCDPISEHNRLYWYRQTLGQGPEFLTYFQNEAQLEKSRLLSDRFSAERPKGSFSTLEIQRTEQGDSAMYLCASKTIGGRVTYNEQFFGPGTRLTVL.

This clone was counted a single time. The CDR3 loop is CASSPLTSGRAMNTGELFF. CDR3 nucleotides: TGTGCCAGCTCACCACTTACTAGCGGGAGGGCCATGAACACCGGGGAGCTGTTTTTT. This chain connects TRBV18 to TRBJ2-2, with 13 bases aligning to TRBD2. The CDR3 loop spans 19 amino acids. The trim removed 1 base at V and 1 base at J, leaving 6 bases unmatched. Per germline, CDR1 KGHSH and CDR2 LQKENI.